The 6 T cell receptor beta chains below come from one sample, sequenced in a study of sequential checkpoint blockade in melanoma. Treatment given: randomized to nivolumab then ipilimumab (arm A) or the reverse (arm B). Using immunoSEQ multiplex PCR, the repertoire was profiled, and TCRdb retains in-frame clones only, with some absent. The repertoire holds around 20,000 clones, with 65% to 90% as singletons. The specimen was CD8+ T cells sorted from blood (inferred from file names), collected from a patient given nivolumab and ipilimumab in sequence. The source is a human donor with melanoma.

The V call is TRBV4-1, the J call TRBJ2-1, with D perhaps matching TRBD2 (6 bases). This CDR3 is built from 15 residues. Germline V gene lookup returns CDR1 MGHRA and CDR2 YSYEKL. V lost 0 bases and J 6 bases, leaving 12 bases between the germline ends. The CDR3 here is CASSQDASVFNEQFF. The CDR3 DNA reads as TGCGCCAGCAGCCAAGACGCTAGCGTCTTCAATGAGCAGTTCTTC.

This chain connects TRBV4-3 to TRBJ1-2; perhaps TRBD1 as D (6 bases). Trimming pared 4 bases from V and 2 bases from J, leaving 14 bases between. Germline V gene sequence: CDR1 LGHNA, CDR2 YSLEER. The CDR3 has 15 residues. The CDR3 nucleotides read TGCGCCAGCAGCCTAATGACAGGTCCGAACTATGGCTACACCTTC. This encodes CASSLMTGPNYGYTF.

This clone was observed a single time. The chain combines TRBV9 with TRBJ2-7; 9 bases are a match to TRBD1. V trimming: 0 bases; J trimming: 7 bases; junction bases outside the gene matches: 5. Germline lookup yields CDR1 SGDLS and CDR2 YYNGEE. This CDR3 is built from 14 residues. In nucleotides, the CDR3 is TGTGCCAGCAGCGTAGGGACAGGGGTTCTTGAGCAGTACTTC. Protein product: CASSVGTGVLEQYF. Filled out from reference TRBV9 and TRBJ2-7, the complete variable domain reads DSGVTQTPKHLITATGQRVTLRCSPRSGDLSVYWYQQSLDQGLQFLIQYYNGEERAKGNILERFSAQQFPDLHSELNLSSLELGDSALYFCASSVGTGVLEQYFGPGTRLTVT.

This sequence joins TRBV10-2 and TRBJ2-7; 7 bases map to TRBD1. This CDR3 is 12 amino acids long. Unmatched junction bases numbered 6, after V lost 8 bases and J lost 5 bases. Germline V gene sequence: CDR1 WSHSY, CDR2 SAAADI. The CDR3 spells CASVQGSHEQYF. The CDR3 nucleotides read TGCGCCAGCGTACAGGGGAGCCACGAGCAGTACTTC.

V usage is TRBV5-1 and J usage is TRBJ2-1; tentatively, D is TRBD1 (5 bases). V was pared by 4 bases and J by 7 bases, with 21 bases between. Germline V gene lookup returns CDR1 SGHRS and CDR2 YFSETQ. This CDR3 spans 16 amino acids. This chain's CDR3 is CASSPQGLEMRNEQFF. DNA for the CDR3: TGCGCCAGCAGCCCCCAGGGCTTAGAGATGAGGAATGAGCAGTTCTTC.

The gene calls are TRBV19 and TRBJ1-1; 12 bases fit TRBD1. Germline loops: CDR1 LNHDA, CDR2 SQIVND (reference sequence). The CDR3 runs 15 residues. Unmatched junction bases numbered 8, after V lost 6 bases and J lost 6 bases. The CDR3 DNA is TGTGCCAGTAGGATGGGGACAGGGGGCAGGGCTGAAGCTTTCTTT. Protein: CASRMGTGGRAEAFF.